The 16 T cell receptor beta chains in this list originate from one sample, sequenced in a study of cytomegalovirus exposure and HLA in healthy donors. Primers for the PCR totalled 60 Vbeta and 13 Jbeta. Assay: immunoSEQ multiplex PCR; the TCRdb copy retains only in-frame clones and omits some. This table lists over 30,000 clones. What was sequenced was PBMCs. Receptor source: a man in his forties in good health and CMV-seronegative.

V is TRBV7-2 and J is TRBJ2-7, with a weak D call TRBD1 (5 bases). This CDR3 spans 12 amino acids. The V and J ends lost 5 bases and 2 bases respectively, with 7 bases between them. Per the germline V gene, CDR1 is SGHTA and CDR2 is FQGNSA. The CDR3 DNA is TGTGCCAGCAGCGAACAGGCCTACGAGCAGTACTTC. Its protein is CASSEQAYEQYF.

The V gene is TRBV13, the J gene TRBJ1-1, with TRBD1 identical over 8 bases. Germline CDR1 and CDR2: PRHDT and FYEKMQ (reference sequence). The CDR3 contains 20 residues. V lost 2 bases, J lost 1 base, and 18 bases stayed unmatched. Written as DNA, the CDR3 is TGTGCCAGCAGCTTATATACAGGGGGACTACATATTGTGGAGAACACTGAAGCTTTCTTT. Its protein product is CASSLYTGGLHIVENTEAFF.

The chain couples TRBV7-2 to TRBJ2-7; D perhaps matches TRBD2 (5 bases). CDR1 and CDR2 from the germline V gene are SGHTA and FQGNSA. The CDR3 consists of 14 residues. V was shortened by 5 bases and J by 2 bases, with 13 bases between the two germline ends. The CDR3 loop is CASSLSEGTYEQYF. The CDR3 DNA follows: TGTGCCAGCAGCCTATCAGAGGGAACCTACGAGCAGTACTTC.

This chain links TRBV13 with TRBJ1-4; no firm D call. Germline V gene data show CDR1 as PRHDT and CDR2 as FYEKMQ (reference sequence). V was clipped by 4 bases and J by 5 bases, with 8 bases between them. The CDR3 is made up of 13 amino acids. This CDR3 is CASSWRANEKLFF. The CDR3 DNA sequence: TGTGCCAGCAGCTGGCGGGCCAATGAAAAACTGTTTTTT. The complete variable domain, with remaining parts taken from reference TRBV13 and TRBJ1-4, reads AAGVIQSPRHLIKEKRETATLKCYPIPRHDTVYWYQQGPGQDPQFLISFYEKMQSDKGSIPDRFSAQQFSDYHSELNMSSLELGDSALYFCASSWRANEKLFFGSGTQLSVL.

This sequence joins TRBV6-1 and TRBJ1-1, with D perhaps matching TRBD1 (5 bases). Trimming left V 6 bases short and J 0 bases short, with 8 bases between. The CDR3 extends over 13 amino acids. The germline CDR1 and CDR2 sequences are MNHNS and SASEGT. The CDR3 loop is CASRTEMNTEAFF. DNA of the CDR3: TGTGCCAGCAGGACAGAGATGAACACTGAAGCTTTCTTT.

The CDR3 reads CASSQEAGMSSYEQYF. Written as DNA, the CDR3 is TGCGCCAGCAGCCAAGAAGCGGGGATGAGCTCCTACGAGCAGTACTTC. This rearrangement joins TRBV4-3 to TRBJ2-7, with 7 bases lining up with TRBD2. The V gene's germline CDR1 is LGHNA and CDR2 YSLEER. This CDR3 contains 16 residues. The V segment lost 0 bases and the J segment 0 bases; nucleotides outside the gene matches: 5.

V usage is TRBV19 and J usage is TRBJ2-7; 9 bases align to TRBD1. The V gene end was trimmed by 4 bases and the J gene end by 3 bases; junction bases not matched to a gene: 7. The germline V gene encodes CDR1 LNHDA and CDR2 SQIVND (reference sequence). This CDR3 contains 15 residues. The CDR3 protein is CASSTLGQGSYEQYF. For the CDR3, the DNA is TGTGCCAGTAGTACCTTGGGACAGGGAAGCTACGAGCAGTACTTC.

In terms of frequency, this clone is medium-sized (0.01 to 0.1%). Additional DNA sequences in this sample encode the identical CDR3. This chain uses TRBV19 with TRBJ2-1; 11 bases fit TRBD2. CDR1 is LNHDA, CDR2 SQIVND, per germline (reference sequence). V gave up 4 bases and J gave up 3 bases; unmatched junction bases: 2. The CDR3 length is 15 residues. The CDR3 reads CASSTTSGSYNEQFF. The CDR3 coding sequence is TGTGCCAGTAGTACCACTAGCGGGAGCTACAATGAGCAGTTCTTC.

V usage is TRBV7-9 and J usage is TRBJ1-1, with 11 nucleotides matching TRBD1. This CDR3 comprises 16 residues. Losses at the gene ends were 8 bases for V and 0 bases for J; bases not matched to a gene: 8. The germline gives CDR1 SEHNR, CDR2 FQNEAQ (reference sequence). The CDR3 nucleotides read TGTGCCAGCGACGGGACAGGGGGTATCATGAACACTGAAGCTTTCTTT. Translated, it gives CASDGTGGIMNTEAFF.

This chain joins TRBV5-1 and TRBJ2-7, with D possibly matching TRBD2 (6 bases). CDR3 length: 16 residues. Germline lookup yields CDR1 SGHRS and CDR2 YFSETQ. Trimming removed 0 bases from V and 2 bases from J, with 15 bases in between. In nucleotides, the CDR3 is TGCGCCAGCAGCTTGGCCGGGACTTTCCAAACCTACGAGCAGTACTTC. It yields the protein CASSLAGTFQTYEQYF.

J is TRBJ2-1 and V is TRBV19, with 7 bases aligning to TRBD1. This CDR3 comprises 13 residues. V gave up 7 bases and J gave up 0 bases; unmatched junction bases: 0. Germline CDR1 LNHDA, CDR2 SQIVND (reference sequence). CDR3 coding DNA: TGTGCCAGTAACAGGGGCTCCTACAATGAGCAGTTCTTC. Protein product: CASNRGSYNEQFF.

This sequence joins TRBV4-2 and TRBJ1-5; no clear D. Germline CDR1 reads LGHNA; CDR2 reads YNFKEQ. Trimming left V 0 bases short and J 3 bases short, with 6 bases between. The CDR3 loop spans 14 amino acids. In DNA form, the CDR3 reads TGTGCCAGCAGCCAAGACAGGAACAATCAGCCCCAGCATTTT. Encoded protein: CASSQDRNNQPQHF.

The chain is built from TRBV28 and TRBJ1-2; D unclear. Trimming cost V 5 bases and J 8 bases, with 18 bases left between them. The germline V gene encodes CDR1 MDHEN and CDR2 SYDVKM. The CDR3 is 14 residues long. The CDR3 DNA reads as TGTGCCAGCAGTCAAACGGATCGGCCGGAGGGCTACACCTTC. It encodes CASSQTDRPEGYTF.

The chain carries TRBV2 and TRBJ1-1; TRBD1 is a possible D gene (6 bases). The CDR3 runs 14 residues. Germline loops: CDR1 SNHLY, CDR2 FYNNEI. V was cut by 2 bases and J by 7 bases, with 14 bases left in between. As DNA, the CDR3 is TGTGCCAGCAGTGAACCGTGGGCAGGGGTTGAAGCTTTCTTT. This sequence encodes CASSEPWAGVEAFF.

The gene calls are TRBV9 and TRBJ2-3, with TRBD2 matching over 15 bases. The germline V gene encodes CDR1 SGDLS and CDR2 YYNGEE. The CDR3 spans 18 residues. V gave up 4 bases and J gave up 1 base; unmatched junction bases: 7. Here the CDR3 DNA reads TGTGCCAGCAGCTTGGGACTAGCGGGAGGAAAAGGCACAGATACGCAGTATTTT. It specifies CASSLGLAGGKGTDTQYF.

The rearrangement links TRBV12-5 to TRBJ2-1; possible D gene TRBD1, 6 bases. CDR3 size: 15 residues. V was shortened by 1 base and J by 11 bases, with 18 bases between the two germline ends. Germline CDR1 reads LGHNT; CDR2 reads FRNRAP. CDR3 amino acids: CASGLGATGIVKQFF. As DNA, the CDR3 is TGTGCTAGTGGTTTGGGGGCGACAGGAATAGTGAAGCAGTTCTTC.